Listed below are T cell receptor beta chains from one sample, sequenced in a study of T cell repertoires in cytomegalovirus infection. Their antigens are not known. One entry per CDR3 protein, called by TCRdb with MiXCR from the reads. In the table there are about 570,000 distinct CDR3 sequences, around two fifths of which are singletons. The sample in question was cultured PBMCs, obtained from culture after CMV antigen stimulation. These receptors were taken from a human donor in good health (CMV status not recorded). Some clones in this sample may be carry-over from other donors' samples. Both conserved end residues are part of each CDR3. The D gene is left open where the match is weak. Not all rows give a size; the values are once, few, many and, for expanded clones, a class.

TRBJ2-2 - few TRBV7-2 TGTGCCAGCAGCCCCGGGGCTAGGACCGGGGAGCTGTTTTTT CASSPGARTGELFF
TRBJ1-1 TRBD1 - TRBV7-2 TGTGCCAGCAGCTTAACGTCAGGGGGCACTGAAGCTTTCTTT CASSLTSGGTEAFF
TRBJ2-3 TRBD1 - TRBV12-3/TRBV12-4 TGTGCCAGCAGTTGGACAGGGAGTACGCAGTATTTT CASSWTGSTQYF
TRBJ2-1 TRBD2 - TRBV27 TGTGCCAGCAGTTCCCGGACTAGCGGGAGCCGTTACAATGAGCAGTTCTTC CASSSRTSGSRYNEQFF
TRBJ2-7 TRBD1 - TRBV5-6 TGTGCCAGCAGCCCAGGGACAGGGGGCTTGGTTACCTACGAGCAGTACTTC CASSPGTGGLVTYEQYF
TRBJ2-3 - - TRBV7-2 TGTGCCAGCAGCTACGACTCCCCTACGCAGTATTTT CASSYDSPTQYF
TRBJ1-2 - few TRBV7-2 TGTGCCAGCAGCTTAGGTCCGGTGATTAACTATGGCTACACCTTC CASSLGPVINYGYTF
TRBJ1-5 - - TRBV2 TGTGCCAGCAGTGAACTGAGTTATCAGCCCCAGCATTTT CASSELSYQPQHF
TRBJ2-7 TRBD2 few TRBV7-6 TGTGCCAGCAGCTCATCCGGGACTAGTAGTGAGCAGTACTTC CASSSSGTSSEQYF
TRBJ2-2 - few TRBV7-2 TGTGCCAGCAGCTTCGGGCGAGGCGGGGAGCTGTTTTTT CASSFGRGGELFF
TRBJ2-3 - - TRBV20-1 TGCAGTGCTAGTTTCGCAGAGAGTTATAGCACAGATACGCAGTATTTT CSASFAESYSTDTQYF
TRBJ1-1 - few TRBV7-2 TGTGCCAGCAGCCCAGGACAGAGCTACACTGAAGCTTTCTTT CASSPGQSYTEAFF
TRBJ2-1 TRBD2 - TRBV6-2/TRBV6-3 TGTGCCAGCGGGGCTAGCGGGAATGAGCAGTTCTTC CASGASGNEQFF
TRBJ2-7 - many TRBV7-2 TGTGCCAGCAGCTTAAGGGGCCCACTCTACGAGCAGTACTTC CASSLRGPLYEQYF
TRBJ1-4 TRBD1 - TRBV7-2 TGTGCCAGCAGCGGGTCCGACAGGGGGCTTGAAAAACTGTTTTTT CASSGSDRGLEKLFF
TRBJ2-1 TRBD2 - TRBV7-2 TGTGCCAGCAGCTTAGACCCTAAAATCGGACTAGCGGGACGATCCTACAATGAGCAGTTCTTC CASSLDPKIGLAGRSYNEQFF
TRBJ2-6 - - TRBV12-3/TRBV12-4 TGTGCCAGCAGTACAGGGTCCATCTCTGGGGCCAACGTCCTGACTTTC CASSTGSISGANVLTF
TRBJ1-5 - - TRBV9 TGTGCCAGCAGCGGGGGGGGGGGGCGAGGGGATCAGCCCCAGCATTTT CASSGGGGRGDQPQHF
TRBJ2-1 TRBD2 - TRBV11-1 TGTGCCAGCAGCATTAAGGGACTAGGCGGGCAGTTCTTC CASSIKGLGGQFF
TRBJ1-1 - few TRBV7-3 TGTGCCAGCAGCGTCGGGGGGGGCGCGGGTGAAGCTTTCTTT CASSVGGGAGEAFF
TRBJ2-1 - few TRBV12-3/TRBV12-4 TGTGCCAGCAGAACTACCCTCTACAATGAGCAGTTCTTC CASRTTLYNEQFF
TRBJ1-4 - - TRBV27 TGTGCCAGCAGTTGGAGCCGGGGGGGGGGGGGAAAACTGTTTTTT CASSWSRGGGGKLFF
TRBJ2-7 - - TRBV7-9 TGTGCCAGCAGCCACCGGCGGGGATCAGGGGCATACGAGCAGTACTTC CASSHRRGSGAYEQYF
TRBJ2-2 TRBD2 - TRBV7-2 TGTGCCAGCAGCTTCTGGGTTGGCGGGGGGCTGGGCACCGGGGAGCTGTTTTTT CASSFWVGGGLGTGELFF
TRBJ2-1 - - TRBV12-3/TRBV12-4 TGTGCCAGCAGTTTAAGGGCAGAAGAGCAGTTCTTC CASSLRAEEQFF
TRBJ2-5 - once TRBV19 TGTGCCAGTAGTACGACGTACCAAGAGACCCAGTACTTC CASSTTYQETQYF
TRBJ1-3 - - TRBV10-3 TGTGCCATCACCAACACCATCGGCTCTGGAAACACCATATATTTT CAITNTIGSGNTIYF
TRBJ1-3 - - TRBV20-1 TGCAGTGCCAGCCCCGGCTCCAGAAACAGCCTCTCTGGAAACACCATATATTTT CSASPGSRNSLSGNTIYF
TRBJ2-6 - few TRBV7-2 TGTGCCAGCAGACTTATAGGACCTCTAACGCAACGCTCTGGGGCCAACGTCCTGACTTTC CASRLIGPLTQRSGANVLTF
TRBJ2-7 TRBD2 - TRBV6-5 TGTGCCAGCAGCAAAACGGGACTAGCGGGAGGGAGCTCCTACGAGCAGTACTTC CASSKTGLAGGSSYEQYF
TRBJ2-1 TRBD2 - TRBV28 TGTGCCAGCAGCTCCAGTACCGGGACTAGCTACGGCAGTGAGCAGTTCTTC CASSSSTGTSYGSEQFF
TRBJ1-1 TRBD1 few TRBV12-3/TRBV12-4 TGTGCCAGCAGGGAGGGGGCAACTGAAGCTTTCTTT CASREGATEAFF
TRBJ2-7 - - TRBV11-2 TGTGCCAGCAGTTGGCATCTCACCTACGAGCAGTACTTC CASSWHLTYEQYF
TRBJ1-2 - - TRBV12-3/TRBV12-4 TGTGCCAGCAGTTTTGAGGGGATAGGAGGCTACACCTTC CASSFEGIGGYTF
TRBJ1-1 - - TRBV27 TGTGCAACGTTGCGGAACACTGAAGCTTTCTTT CATLRNTEAFF